What follows is one T cell receptor (beta chain) and its context. Trimming stripped 1 base from V and 8 bases from J, with 12 bases between. The CDR3 totals 14 residues. Per the germline V gene, CDR1 is SGHTA and CDR2 is FQGNSA. The protocol was immunoSEQ multiplex PCR, while the TCRdb copy is restricted to in-frame clones and leaves out a portion. The data show roughly 250,000 clones, with nearly 90% seen just once and under 2.5% held by the top ten. This sample was taken from a study of blood T cell repertoires in COVID-19. This TCR was recovered from a woman aged 40 to 50 who had recovered from COVID-19. The sample taken for sequencing was peripheral blood. The V and J genes are TRBV7-2 and TRBJ2-1, with D maybe TRBD1 (6 bases). Here the CDR3 reads CASSLVVGADEQFF. CDR3 DNA: TGTGCCAGCAGCTTAGTCGTGGGGGCCGATGAGCAGTTCTTC. Drawing the rest from reference TRBV7-2 and TRBJ2-1, the complete variable domain is GAGVSQSPSNKVTEKGKDVELRCDPISGHTALYWYRQSLGQGLEFLIYFQGNSAPDKSGLPSDRFSAERTGGSVSTLTIQRTQQEDSAVYLCASSLVVGADEQFFGPGTRLTVL.